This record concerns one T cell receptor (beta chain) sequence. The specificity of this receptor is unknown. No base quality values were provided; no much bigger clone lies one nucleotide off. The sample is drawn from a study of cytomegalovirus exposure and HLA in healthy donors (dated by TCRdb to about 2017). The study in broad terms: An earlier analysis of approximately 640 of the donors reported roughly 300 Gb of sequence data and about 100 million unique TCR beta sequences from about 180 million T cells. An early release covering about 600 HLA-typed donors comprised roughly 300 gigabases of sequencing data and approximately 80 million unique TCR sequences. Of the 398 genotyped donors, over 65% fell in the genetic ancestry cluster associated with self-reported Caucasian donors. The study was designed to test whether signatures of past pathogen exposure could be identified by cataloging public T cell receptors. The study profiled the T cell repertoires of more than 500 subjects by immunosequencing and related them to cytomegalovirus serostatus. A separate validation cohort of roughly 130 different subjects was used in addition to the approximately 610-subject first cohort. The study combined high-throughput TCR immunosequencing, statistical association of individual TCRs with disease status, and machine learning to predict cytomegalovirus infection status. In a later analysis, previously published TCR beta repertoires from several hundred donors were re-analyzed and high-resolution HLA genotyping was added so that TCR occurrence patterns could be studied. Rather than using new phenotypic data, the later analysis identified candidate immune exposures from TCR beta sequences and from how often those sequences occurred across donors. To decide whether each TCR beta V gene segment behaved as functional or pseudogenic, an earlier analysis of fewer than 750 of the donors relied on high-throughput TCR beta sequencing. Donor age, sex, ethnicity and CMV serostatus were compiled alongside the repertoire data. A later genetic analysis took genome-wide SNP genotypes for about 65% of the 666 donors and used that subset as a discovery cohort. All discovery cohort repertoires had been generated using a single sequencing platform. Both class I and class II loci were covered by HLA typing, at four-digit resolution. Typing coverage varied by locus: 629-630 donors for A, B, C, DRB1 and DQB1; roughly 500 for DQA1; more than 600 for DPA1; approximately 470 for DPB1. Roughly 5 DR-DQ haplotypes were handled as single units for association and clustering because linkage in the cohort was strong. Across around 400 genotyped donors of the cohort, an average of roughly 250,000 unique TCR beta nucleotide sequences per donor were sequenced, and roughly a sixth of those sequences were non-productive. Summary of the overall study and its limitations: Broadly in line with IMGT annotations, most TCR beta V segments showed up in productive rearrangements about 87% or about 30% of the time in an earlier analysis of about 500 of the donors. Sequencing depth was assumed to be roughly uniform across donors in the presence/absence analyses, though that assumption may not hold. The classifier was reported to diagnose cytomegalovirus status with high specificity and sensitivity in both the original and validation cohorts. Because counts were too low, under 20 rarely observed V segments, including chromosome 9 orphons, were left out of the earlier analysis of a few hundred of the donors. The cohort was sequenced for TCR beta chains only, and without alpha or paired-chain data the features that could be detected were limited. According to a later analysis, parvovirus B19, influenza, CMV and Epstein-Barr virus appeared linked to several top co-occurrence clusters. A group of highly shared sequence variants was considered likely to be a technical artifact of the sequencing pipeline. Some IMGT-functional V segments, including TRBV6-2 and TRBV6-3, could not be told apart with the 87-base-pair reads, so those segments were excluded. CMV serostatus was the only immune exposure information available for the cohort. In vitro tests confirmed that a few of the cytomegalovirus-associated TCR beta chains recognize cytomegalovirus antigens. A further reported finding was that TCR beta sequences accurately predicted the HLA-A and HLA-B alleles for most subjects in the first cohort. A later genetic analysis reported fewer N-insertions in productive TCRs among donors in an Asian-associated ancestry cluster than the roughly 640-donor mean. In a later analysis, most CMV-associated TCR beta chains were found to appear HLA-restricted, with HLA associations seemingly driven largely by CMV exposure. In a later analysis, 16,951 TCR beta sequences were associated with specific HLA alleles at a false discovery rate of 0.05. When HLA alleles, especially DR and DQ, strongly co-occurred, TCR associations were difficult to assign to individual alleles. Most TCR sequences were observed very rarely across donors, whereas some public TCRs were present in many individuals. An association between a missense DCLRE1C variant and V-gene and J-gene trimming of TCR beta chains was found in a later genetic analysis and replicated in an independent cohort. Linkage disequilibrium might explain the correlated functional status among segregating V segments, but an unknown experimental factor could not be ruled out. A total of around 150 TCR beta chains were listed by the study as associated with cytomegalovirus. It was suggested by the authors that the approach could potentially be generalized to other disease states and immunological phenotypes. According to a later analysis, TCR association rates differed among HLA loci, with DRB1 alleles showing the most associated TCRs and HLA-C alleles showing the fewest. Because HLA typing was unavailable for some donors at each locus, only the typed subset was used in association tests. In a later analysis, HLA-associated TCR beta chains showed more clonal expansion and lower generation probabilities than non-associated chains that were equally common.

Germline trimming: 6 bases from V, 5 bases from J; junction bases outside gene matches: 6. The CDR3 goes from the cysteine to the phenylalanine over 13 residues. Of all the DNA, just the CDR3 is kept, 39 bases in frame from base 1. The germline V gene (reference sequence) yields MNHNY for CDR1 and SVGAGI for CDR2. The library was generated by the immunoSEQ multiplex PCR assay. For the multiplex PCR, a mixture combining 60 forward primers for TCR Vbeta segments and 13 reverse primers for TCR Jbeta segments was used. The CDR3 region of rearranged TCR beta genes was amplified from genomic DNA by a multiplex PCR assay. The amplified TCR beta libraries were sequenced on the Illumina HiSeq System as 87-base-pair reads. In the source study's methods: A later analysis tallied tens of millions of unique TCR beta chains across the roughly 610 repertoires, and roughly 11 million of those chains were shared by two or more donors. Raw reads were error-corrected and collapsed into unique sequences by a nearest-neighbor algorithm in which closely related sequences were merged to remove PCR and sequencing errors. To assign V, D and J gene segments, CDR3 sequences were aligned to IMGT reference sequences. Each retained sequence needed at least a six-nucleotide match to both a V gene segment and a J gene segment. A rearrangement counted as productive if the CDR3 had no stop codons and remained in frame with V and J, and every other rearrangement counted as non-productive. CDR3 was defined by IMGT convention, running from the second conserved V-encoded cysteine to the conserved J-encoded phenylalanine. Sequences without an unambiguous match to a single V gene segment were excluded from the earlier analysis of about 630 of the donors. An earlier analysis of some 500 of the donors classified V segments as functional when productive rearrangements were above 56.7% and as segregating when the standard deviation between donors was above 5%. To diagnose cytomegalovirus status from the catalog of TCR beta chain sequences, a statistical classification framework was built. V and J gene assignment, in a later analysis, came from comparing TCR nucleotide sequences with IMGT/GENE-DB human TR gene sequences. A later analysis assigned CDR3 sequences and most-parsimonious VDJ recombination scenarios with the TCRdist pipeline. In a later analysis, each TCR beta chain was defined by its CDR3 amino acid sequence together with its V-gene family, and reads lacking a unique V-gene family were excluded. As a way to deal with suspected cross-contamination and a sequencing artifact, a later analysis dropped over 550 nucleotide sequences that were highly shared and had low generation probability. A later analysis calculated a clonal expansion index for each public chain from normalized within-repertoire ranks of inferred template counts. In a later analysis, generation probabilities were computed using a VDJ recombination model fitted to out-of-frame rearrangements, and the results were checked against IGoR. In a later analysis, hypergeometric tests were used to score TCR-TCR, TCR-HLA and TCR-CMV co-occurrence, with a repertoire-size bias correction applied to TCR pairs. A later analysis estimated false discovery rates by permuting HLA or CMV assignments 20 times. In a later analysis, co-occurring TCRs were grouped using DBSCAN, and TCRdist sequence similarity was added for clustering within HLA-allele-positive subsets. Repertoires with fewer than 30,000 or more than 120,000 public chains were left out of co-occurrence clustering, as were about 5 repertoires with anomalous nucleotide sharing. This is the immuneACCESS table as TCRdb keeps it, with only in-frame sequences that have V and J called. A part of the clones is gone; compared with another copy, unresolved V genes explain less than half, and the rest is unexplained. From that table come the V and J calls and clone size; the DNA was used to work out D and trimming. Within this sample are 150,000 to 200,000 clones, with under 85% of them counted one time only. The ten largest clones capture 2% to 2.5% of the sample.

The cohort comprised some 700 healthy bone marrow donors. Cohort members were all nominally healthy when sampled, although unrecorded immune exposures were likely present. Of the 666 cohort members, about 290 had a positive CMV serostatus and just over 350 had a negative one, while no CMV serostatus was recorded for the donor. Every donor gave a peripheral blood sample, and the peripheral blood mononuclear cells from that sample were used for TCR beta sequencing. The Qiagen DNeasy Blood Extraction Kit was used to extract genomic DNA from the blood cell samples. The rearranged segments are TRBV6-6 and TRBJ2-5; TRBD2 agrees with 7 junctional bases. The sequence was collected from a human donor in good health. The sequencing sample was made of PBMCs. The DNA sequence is TGTGCCAGCAGGGGAGGGATGGCGGAGACCCAGTACTTC. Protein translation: CASRGGMAETQYF.